Shown below are 30 T cell receptor beta chains from a single sample sequenced in a study of blood T cell repertoires in COVID-19. This table comes from immunoSEQ multiplex PCR, and its TCRdb copy is limited to in-frame clones, with some not included. The sample holds under 350,000 clones, 75% to 90% seen once. Sequencing used peripheral blood. The receptors derive from a man in his forties with acute or convalescent COVID-19.

The chain combines TRBV10-3 with TRBJ2-4, with 9 positions matching TRBD2. Germline V lookup: CDR1 ENHRY, CDR2 SYGVKD. There are 14 residues in the CDR3. V was pared by 10 bases and J by 6 bases, with 10 bases of the junction left unmatched. CDR3 sequence reads: CATGRGGAANIQYF. The CDR3 bases are TGTGCCACCGGGCGCGGGGGGGCCGCAAACATTCAGTACTTC.

The chain recombines TRBV5-1 with TRBJ1-6; tentative D call: TRBD1 (5 bases). Trimming removed 3 bases at V and 5 bases at J, with 12 bases between. Germline lookup yields CDR1 SGHRS and CDR2 YFSETQ. CDR3 length: 15 residues. The CDR3 is CASSSTGAHNSPLHF. CDR3 DNA: TGCGCCAGCAGCTCCACAGGAGCCCATAATTCACCCCTCCACTTT.

The J gene is TRBJ1-5, the V gene TRBV7-8; TRBD1 aligns across 7 bases. The germline V gene encodes CDR1 SGHVS and CDR2 FQNEAQ. Losses at the gene ends were 4 bases for V and 10 bases for J; bases not matched to a gene: 7. The CDR3 spans 13 residues. This chain's CDR3 is CASSYNRGSPQHF. CDR3 DNA: TGTGCCAGCAGCTACAACAGGGGAAGCCCCCAGCATTTT.

This clone showed up just a few times. The J gene is TRBJ1-4, the V gene TRBV7-9, with 10 bases aligning to TRBD1. Germline V gene lookup returns CDR1 SEHNR and CDR2 FQNEAQ (reference sequence). This CDR3 comprises 16 residues. V trimming: 5 bases; J trimming: 5 bases; junction bases outside the gene matches: 8. This CDR3 reads CASSPQSTGGNEKLFF. In DNA form, the CDR3 reads TGTGCCAGCAGCCCCCAATCGACAGGGGGCAATGAAAAACTGTTTTTT.

V gene TRBV6-5 combines with J gene TRBJ1-1, with a possible D match to TRBD1 (6 bases). Germline CDR1 is MNHEY and CDR2 is SVGAGI. Trimming left V 7 bases short and J 4 bases short, with 13 bases between. The CDR3 contains 13 residues. The CDR3 reads CASKLQGGTEAFF. The CDR3 region has the DNA TGTGCCAGCAAACTTCAAGGGGGCACTGAAGCTTTCTTT.

The chain combines TRBV5-6 with TRBJ2-1; 13 bases match TRBD2. The V segment lost 4 bases and the J segment 10 bases; nucleotides outside the gene matches: 8. The CDR3 is made up of 15 amino acids. Germline values: CDR1 SGHDT, CDR2 YYEEEE. The CDR3 sequence is CASSLPGLAGREQFF. Written as DNA, the CDR3 is TGTGCCAGCAGCCTGCCGGGACTAGCGGGGAGGGAGCAGTTCTTC.

A word on this clone: The same CDR3 is also encoded by other DNA sequences in this sample. The chain combines TRBV2 with TRBJ2-2; TRBD1 is a possible D gene (5 bases). This CDR3 has 13 amino acids. Trimming took off 4 bases at V and 4 bases at J, with 7 bases between the two ends. CDR1 and CDR2 (germline): SNHLY, FYNNEI. This chain's CDR3 is CASSGQGTGELFF. In nucleotides, the CDR3 is TGTGCCAGCAGTGGTCAGGGCACCGGGGAGCTGTTTTTT.

The chain uses TRBV7-2 and TRBJ2-2; D possibly corresponds to TRBD1 (5 bases). Trimming removed 2 bases at V and 6 bases at J, with 13 bases between. The germline V gene encodes CDR1 SGHTA and CDR2 FQGNSA. The CDR3 covers 15 residues. The CDR3 sequence is CASSLSQGSSGELFF. The CDR3 DNA reads TGTGCCAGCAGCTTAAGTCAGGGTAGTTCCGGGGAGCTGTTTTTT.

This chain connects TRBV5-1 to TRBJ1-2; 8 positions agree with TRBD1. Germline CDR1 SGHRS, CDR2 YFSETQ. With 4 bases clipped from V and 4 bases from J, the junction kept 6 bases outside the gene matches. The CDR3 has 14 amino acids. The DNA for the CDR3 is TGCGCCAGCAGCGGCCAGGGGGCGCGCTATGGCTACACCTTC. This translates into CASSGQGARYGYTF.

The V call is TRBV27, the J call TRBJ1-2; maybe TRBD1 (6 bases). Germline CDR1 is MNHEY and CDR2 is SMNVEV (reference sequence). The CDR3 covers 15 residues. Trimming left V 4 bases short and J 3 bases short, with 15 bases between. CDR3 in amino acids: CASSSQGKNDYGYTF. For the CDR3, the DNA is TGTGCCAGCAGTTCACAGGGAAAGAACGACTATGGCTACACCTTC.

This sequence joins TRBV9 and TRBJ2-7; perhaps TRBD1 as D (6 bases). Germline V CDR1 and CDR2: SGDLS, YYNGEE. CDR3 length equals 14 residues. Trimming removed 0 bases at V and 7 bases at J, with 14 bases between. The CDR3 DNA is TGTGCCAGCAGCGTAGGAGGCAGGGGAAGGGAGCAGTACTTC. It translates to CASSVGGRGREQYF.

The chain links TRBV7-2 to TRBJ1-6; D is unresolved. The V and J ends lost 3 bases and 0 bases respectively, with 15 bases between them. Germline-derived CDR1 and CDR2 are SGHTA and FQGNSA. There are 18 residues in the CDR3. In nucleotides, the CDR3 is TGTGCCAGCAGCTTGGAGTACCCGCGTCGCTCCTATAATTCACCCCTCCACTTT. Its translation is CASSLEYPRRSYNSPLHF.

The chain recombines TRBV9 with TRBJ2-1, with TRBD2 identical over 7 bases. The CDR3 loop spans 15 amino acids. With V trimmed by 0 bases and J by 3 bases, 3 bases remained unmatched. Germline loops: CDR1 SGDLS, CDR2 YYNGEE. The CDR3 DNA reads as TGTGCCAGCAGCGTAGCCAGCGGGGACTACAATGAGCAGTTCTTC. Translating gives CASSVASGDYNEQFF.

V gene TRBV25-1 combines with J gene TRBJ1-4; perhaps TRBD1 as D (6 bases). V lost 1 base and J lost 7, with 10 bases in between. The CDR3 is 14 residues long. CDR1 is MGHDK and CDR2 is SYGVNS in the germline V gene. The CDR3 loop is CASSESGASEKLFF. The CDR3, as DNA: TGTGCCAGCAGTGAATCAGGGGCAAGTGAAAAACTGTTTTTT.

The CDR3 DNA is TGTGCCAGCAGCTTGGACAGGGACGAGCAGTACTTC. Its protein is CASSLDRDEQYF. The chain recombines TRBV5-6 with TRBJ2-7; possible D gene TRBD1, 6 bases. Trimming removed 0 bases from V and 5 bases from J, with 6 bases in between. CDR3 size: 12 residues. The germline gives CDR1 SGHDT, CDR2 YYEEEE. Together with reference TRBV5-6 and TRBJ2-7, the CDR3 gives the full variable domain: DAGVTQSPTHLIKTRGQQVTLRCSPKSGHDTVSWYQQALGQGPQFIFQYYEEEERQRGNFPDRFSGHQFPNYSSELNVNALLLGDSALYLCASSLDRDEQYFGPGTRLTVT.

The gene calls are TRBV5-1 and TRBJ1-1, with TRBD1 identical over 7 bases. This CDR3 comprises 14 residues. V lost 4 bases, J lost 1 base, and 4 bases stayed unmatched. Germline V CDR1 and CDR2: SGHRS, YFSETQ. CDR3 loop: CASSHRGTNTEAFF. The CDR3 nucleotides read TGCGCCAGCAGCCACAGGGGTACGAACACTGAAGCTTTCTTT.

V and J are TRBV7-8 and TRBJ2-7; TRBD1 matches at 8 bases. Trimming removed 8 bases from V and 5 bases from J; junction bases left unmatched: 11. This CDR3 has 14 amino acids. Germline CDR1 SGHVS, CDR2 FQNEAQ. The CDR3 loop reads CASGPDNRGNEQYF. The CDR3 DNA is TGTGCCAGCGGTCCAGATAACAGGGGGAACGAGCAGTACTTC.

This clone appeared a few times. J is TRBJ1-1 and V is TRBV10-1; the match to TRBD1 covers 7 bases. CDR3 length equals 14 residues. Looked up from germline, CDR1 is WNHNN and CDR2 is SYGVQD (reference sequence). The V gene end was trimmed by 5 bases and the J gene end by 3 bases; junction bases not matched to a gene: 6. The CDR3 spells CASSTGTAYTEAFF. The CDR3 bases are TGCGCCAGCAGTACGGGGACAGCGTACACTGAAGCTTTCTTT.

A few counts support this clone. The chain is built from TRBV5-6 and TRBJ1-2; 7 bases line up with TRBD1. V shed 0 bases and J 5 bases; nucleotides not matched to a gene: 13. The V gene's germline CDR1 is SGHDT and CDR2 YYEEEE. The CDR3 runs to 17 residues. The CDR3 DNA follows: TGTGCCAGCAGCTTGGAACACCGACAGGGATATATTTATGGCTACACCTTC. Translating gives CASSLEHRQGYIYGYTF.

The chain combines TRBV5-1 with TRBJ1-2; D might be TRBD1 (6 bases). The CDR3 contains 14 residues. V lost 0 bases and J 6 bases, leaving 12 bases between the germline ends. Germline loops: CDR1 SGHRS, CDR2 YFSETQ. The CDR3 here is CASSLAAGGDGYTF. The CDR3 DNA sequence: TGCGCCAGCAGCTTGGCCGCGGGGGGCGATGGCTACACCTTC.

The J gene is TRBJ2-7, the V gene TRBV19; 8 bases fit TRBD1. The CDR3 contains 13 residues. The ends lost 5 bases at V and 6 bases at J; junction bases unmatched: 6. Germline CDR1 and CDR2: LNHDA and SQIVND (reference sequence). CDR3 DNA: TGTGCCAGTAGTTCCCGGGACAGGCTCGAGCAGTACTTC. Translation: CASSSRDRLEQYF.

The chain carries TRBV6-5 and TRBJ2-1, with 10 bases identical to TRBD2. Germline V gives CDR1 MNHEY, CDR2 SVGAGI. CDR3 length: 14 residues. V shed 5 bases and J 9 bases; nucleotides not matched to a gene: 7. DNA of the CDR3: TGTGCCAGCAGTAGCGGGGGGGGAGGCAGTGAGCAGTTCTTC. Protein: CASSSGGGGSEQFF.

This clone appeared once. The chain couples TRBV6-1 to TRBJ1-1, with 10 bases that match TRBD1. V lost 1 base, J lost 3 bases, and 8 bases stayed unmatched. The CDR3 consists of 17 residues. Germline V gene data show CDR1 as MNHNS and CDR2 as SASEGT. CDR3: CASSEGTGGFLDTEAFF. CDR3 nucleotide sequence: TGTGCCAGCAGTGAAGGGACAGGGGGGTTCTTAGACACTGAAGCTTTCTTT.

V gene TRBV5-1 combines with J gene TRBJ1-5; no definite D call. CDR3 length equals 14 residues. V lost 0 bases to trimming and J lost 3 bases, with 7 bases between them. The germline V gene has CDR1 SGHRS and CDR2 YFSETQ. The DNA of the CDR3 is TGCGCCAGCAGCTTGGACAGTCCCAATCAGCCCCAGCATTTT. Translation: CASSLDSPNQPQHF.

J is TRBJ2-7 and V is TRBV10-2; weak D call: TRBD2 (7 bases). The CDR3 runs to 17 residues. V lost 2 bases and J lost 0, with 17 bases in between. Germline loops: CDR1 WSHSY, CDR2 SAAADI. CDR3 loop: CASSEIAGAHISYEQYF. For the CDR3, the DNA is TGCGCCAGCAGTGAGATCGCGGGGGCCCATATCTCCTACGAGCAGTACTTC.

The chain carries TRBV12-5 and TRBJ1-1, with D maybe TRBD1 (6 bases). Trimming took 6 bases from V and 7 from J, leaving 9 bases between them. Germline loops: CDR1 LGHNT, CDR2 FRNRAP. The CDR3 totals 11 residues. The CDR3 loop reads CASGYRVEAFF. The CDR3, as DNA: TGTGCTAGTGGGTACAGGGTTGAAGCTTTCTTT.

V and J are TRBV4-1 and TRBJ1-1; 11 bases agree with TRBD1. CDR3 size: 15 residues. From germline, CDR1 is MGHRA and CDR2 YSYEKL. After removal of 3 bases from V and 5 bases from J, the junction contained 5 bases not matched to a gene. The CDR3 DNA is TGCGCCAGCAGCCAGGTGGACAGGGGGCTAACTGAAGCTTTCTTT. Translated, it gives CASSQVDRGLTEAFF.

The CDR3, as DNA: TGTGCCAGCAGCTTAGAAGTACTCGACAGGGGGAATCGTGAAAAACTGTTTTTT. Protein sequence: CASSLEVLDRGNREKLFF. The V gene is TRBV7-9, the J gene TRBJ1-4; TRBD1 matches at 9 bases. CDR1 is SEHNR and CDR2 is FQNEAQ in the germline V gene (reference sequence). The CDR3 loop spans 18 amino acids. The ends lost 1 base at V and 7 bases at J; junction bases unmatched: 13.

The chain couples TRBV5-1 to TRBJ1-1; 8 bases fit TRBD1. This CDR3 spans 16 amino acids. Trimming at V came to 4 bases and at J to 0 bases, leaving 8 bases not matched to a gene. Germline-derived CDR1 and CDR2 are SGHRS and YFSETQ. For the CDR3, the DNA is TGCGCCAGCAGCGCATCGACAGGGGCCCTGAACACTGAAGCTTTCTTT. Its translation is CASSASTGALNTEAFF.

In DNA, the CDR3 is TGTGCCAGCGGCCAGGGTTGGGCACAGCCCCAGCATTTT. Encoded protein: CASGQGWAQPQHF. V gene TRBV7-2 combines with J gene TRBJ1-5; the D gene is possibly TRBD1 (5 bases). Trimming pared 8 bases from V and 7 bases from J, leaving 15 bases between. Looked up from germline, CDR1 is SGHTA and CDR2 is FQGNSA. The CDR3 is made up of 13 amino acids.